The TCR beta chain described here comes from a study of cytomegalovirus exposure and HLA in healthy donors. Study-level findings and limits: Specificity of a few CMV-associated chains for CMV antigens was verified in vitro. In an earlier analysis, about 87% or about 30%: the productive usage of most TCR beta V segments. Reported results showed that the classifier diagnosed cytomegalovirus status with high specificity and sensitivity.

PCR used 60 Vbeta primers and 13 Jbeta primers. Per the authors' pipeline: Around 9.9 million shared chains were among the about 80 million unique TCR beta chains that a later analysis counted. Repertoires were generated with immunoSEQ multiplex PCR, while TCRdb's copy carries only in-frame clones and drops some. Clonal size and the V and J genes are those of that table, whereas D and trimming came from the DNA. This sample has about 140,000 clones; 70% to 90% occur once, and the top ten carry 1.5%. Note on this clone: What it recognizes is unknown.

The sequence came from a man in his forties in good health and CMV-seronegative. Input material: PBMCs.

CDR3 sequence reads: CASSLATGAYSYNEQFF. The CDR3 nucleotides read TGCGCCAGCAGCTTGGCGACAGGGGCCTACTCCTACAATGAGCAGTTCTTC. The chain combines TRBV5-1 with TRBJ2-1; 8 bases agree with TRBD1. V was pared by 0 bases and J by 0 bases, with 5 bases of the junction left unmatched. Germline V CDR1 and CDR2: SGHRS, YFSETQ. This CDR3 has 17 residues. Based on the CDR3 plus reference TRBV5-1 and TRBJ2-1, the full variable domain is KAGVTQTPRYLIKTRGQQVTLSCSPISGHRSVSWYQQTPGQGLQFLFEYFSETQRNKGNFPGRFSGRQFSNSRSEMNVSTLELGDSALYLCASSLATGAYSYNEQFFGPGTRLTVL.